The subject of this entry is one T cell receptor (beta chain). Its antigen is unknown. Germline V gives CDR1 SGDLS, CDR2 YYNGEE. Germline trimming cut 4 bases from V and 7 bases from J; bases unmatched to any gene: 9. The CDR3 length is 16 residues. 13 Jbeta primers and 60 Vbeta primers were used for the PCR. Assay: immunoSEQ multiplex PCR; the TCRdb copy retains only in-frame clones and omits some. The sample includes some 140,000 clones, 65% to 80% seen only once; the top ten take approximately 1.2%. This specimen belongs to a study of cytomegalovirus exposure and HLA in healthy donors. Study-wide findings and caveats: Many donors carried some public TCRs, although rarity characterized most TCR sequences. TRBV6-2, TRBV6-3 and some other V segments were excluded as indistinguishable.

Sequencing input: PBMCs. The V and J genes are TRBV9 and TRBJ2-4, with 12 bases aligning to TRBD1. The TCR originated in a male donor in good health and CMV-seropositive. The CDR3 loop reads CASSPRGGQGANIQYF. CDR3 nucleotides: TGTGCCAGCAGCCCACGGGGGGGACAGGGGGCGAACATTCAGTACTTC.